This is a list of T cell receptor beta chains from one sample in a study of blood T cell repertoires in COVID-19. Some clones are missing from TCRdb's copy, which holds only in-frame ones; the method was immunoSEQ multiplex PCR. Among around 190,000 clones listed, roughly 80% were seen once. What was sequenced was PBMCs or T cells enriched from blood (not recorded which). These TCRs come from a woman aged 30 to 39 who had recovered from COVID-19. Both conserved end residues are part of each CDR3. The D gene is left open where the match is weak. Only some rows state a clone size, as once, few, many or a class for expanded clones.

>15|once|TRBJ2-1|TRBD2|TRBV9
TGTGCCAGCAGCGCGACTAGCGGGGGGTTTAATGAGCAGTTCTTC
CASSATSGGFNEQFF
>14|once|TRBJ2-1|.|TRBV5-4
TGTGCCAGCAGCTTGGGAGACTACTACAATGAGCAGTTCTTC
CASSLGDYYNEQFF
>11|.|TRBJ2-5|.|TRBV18
TGTGCCAGCTCACCTCAGGAGACCCAGTACTTC
CASSPQETQYF
>12|few|TRBJ1-4|.|TRBV6-5
TGTGCCGGCCGGGAGGTGGATGAAAAACTGTTTTTT
CAGREVDEKLFF
>16|.|TRBJ2-5|TRBD2|TRBV5-6
TGTGCCAGCAGCTTCAGGTCAGCGGGGGGACAAGAGACCCAGTACTTC
CASSFRSAGGQETQYF
>17|.|TRBJ2-4|.|TRBV2
TGTGCCAGCACCCTGACAGAACACCATGTGGTCAAAAACATTCAGTACTTC
CASTLTEHHVVKNIQYF
>13|.|TRBJ1-2|TRBD1|TRBV10-2
TGCGCCAGCGGGGACAGATCAAACTATGGCTACACCTTC
CASGDRSNYGYTF
>16|.|TRBJ1-2|.|TRBV7-8
TGTGCCAGCAGCACTTATCCTAATAGGGCCGGGGGTGGCTACACCTTC
CASSTYPNRAGGGYTF
>17|once|TRBJ2-1|.|TRBV13
TGTGCCAGCAGCTTAGATCGCGGGACGGCAATATACAATGAGCAGTTCTTC
CASSLDRGTAIYNEQFF
>14|.|TRBJ2-5|.|TRBV9
TGTGCCAGCAGCGTAGCCCTAGCCACAGAGACCCAGTACTTC
CASSVALATETQYF
>15|.|TRBJ2-1|TRBD2|TRBV11-3
TGTGCCAGCAGCCCCTGGAGCGGGAGCAGCCCTGAGCAGTTCTTC
CASSPWSGSSPEQFF
>11|.|TRBJ2-2|.|TRBV30
TGTGCCTGGAGTAGCCTCGGGGAGCTGTTTTTT
CAWSSLGELFF
>11|.|TRBJ2-4|.|TRBV30
TGTGCCTGTGTCGTCAAAAACATTCAGTACTTC
CACVVKNIQYF
>13|.|TRBJ1-2|.|TRBV30
TGTGCCTGCGTCCAATCTCGGACTTATGGCTACACCTTC
CACVQSRTYGYTF
>16|few|TRBJ1-6|.|TRBV28
TGTGCCAGCAGTCCCCCCCAAGGATCCCGCGGGACACCCCTCCACTTT
CASSPPQGSRGTPLHF
>12|.|TRBJ1-2|TRBD1|TRBV7-9
TGTGCCAGCAGCTTTGACAGGGATGGCTACACCTTC
CASSFDRDGYTF
>15|.|TRBJ1-3|.|TRBV27
TGTGCCAGCGCCTTGGGGGGAACCTTTGGAAACACCATATATTTT
CASALGGTFGNTIYF
>15|.|TRBJ2-7|TRBD1|TRBV27
TGTGCCAGCAGTTCGGGACAGGGGGCAACCTACGAGCAGTACTTC
CASSSGQGATYEQYF